This TCR beta chain is drawn from a study of CXCR3-negative and CXCR3-positive naive CD8 T cells. Germline CDR1 DFQATT, CDR2 SNEGSKA (reference sequence). The CDR3 is 17 residues long. Through 5' RACE with UMI labels, the TRB cDNA libraries were prepared. TCRdb reprocessed the 5' RACE reads; each CDR3 protein has one entry and no DNA is given. The sample data list 70,000 to 95,000 distinct CDR3 sequences. The clonotype was recovered from a human donor in good health. Some clones in this sample may be carry-over from other donors' samples. The specimen sequenced was naive CXCR3- CD8+ T cells from blood. As to subset: CD45RO-CCR7+CD27+CD95- naive CD8+ T cells lacking CXCR3 (TNR3-). This chain joins TRBV20-1 and TRBJ2-5; with no DNA, the TCRdb D assignment of TRBD2 cannot be verified. CDR3 sequence reads: CSAPGRKPGLLQETQYF.